This T cell receptor beta chain was captured in a study of blood T cell repertoires in COVID-19. Authors' analysis steps: Cell counts per sample came from amplifying reference gene primers. The method was immunoSEQ multiplex PCR; TCRdb's version includes in-frame clones alone and lacks a portion of them. The DNA was the basis for D and trimming; V, J and clone size are from that table. The data contain more than 300,000 clones, over 85% of them seen just once; the ten biggest clones take up about 8.4%. The CDR3 length is 15 residues. Per the germline V gene, CDR1 is SGHTA and CDR2 is FQGNSA. The V end lost 1 base, the J end lost 1 base, and 8 bases lay between the germline ends.

Material for sequencing was PBMCs or T cells enriched from blood (not recorded which). The TCR originated in a woman between 25 and 40 years old who had recovered from COVID-19. The chain employs TRBV7-2 and TRBJ2-1; no reliable D call. CDR3 protein: CASSLGQISYNEQFF. Written as DNA, the CDR3 is TGTGCCAGCAGCTTAGGTCAGATATCCTACAATGAGCAGTTCTTC.